The clone carrying this TCR beta chain was detected only once. These data belong to a study of shared clonotypes between healthy human individuals. Trimming cost V 5 bases and J 3 bases; bases outside gene matches: 4. This CDR3 comprises 15 residues. Germline CDR1 SNHLY, CDR2 FYNNEI. The protocol was immunoSEQ multiplex PCR, while the TCRdb copy is restricted to in-frame clones and leaves out a portion. The repertoire holds about 1.5 million clones, with about 98% as singletons. The gene calls are TRBV2 and TRBJ1-2, with 12 bases fitting TRBD1. Sequenced material: naive CD4+ T cells sorted from blood. Subset defined: CD45RA+ positively selected. The receptor's source is a man aged 25 to 45 in good health. The CDR3 region is CASSLGTGGHYGYTF. The DNA for the CDR3 is TGTGCCAGCAGTCTCGGGACAGGGGGCCACTATGGCTACACCTTC.